This note documents a single T cell receptor beta chain sequence. Libraries were prepared by immunoSEQ multiplex PCR; TCRdb keeps only in-frame clonotypes and omits some of them. The repertoire holds 200,000 to 250,000 clones, more than 70% seen once, with around 13% in the top ten. The data are from a study of blood T cell repertoires in COVID-19. Study summary: Whether acute or convalescent, the COVID-19 samples came from the United States, Italy and Spain.

CDR1 is SGDLS, CDR2 YYNGEE, per germline. The CDR3 totals 15 residues. V was clipped by 4 bases and J by 1 base; unmatched bases: 8. The genes are TRBV9 and TRBJ2-7; 7 nucleotides agree with TRBD2. Material for sequencing was peripheral blood. This clonotype was obtained from a human donor in a cohort sampled during active COVID-19. As DNA, the CDR3 is TGTGCCAGCAGCCCCTGGCTAGCGGATTCCTACGAGCAGTACTTC. It translates to CASSPWLADSYEQYF.